Below, one TCR beta chain is given with its context. Its antigen is not known. The sample originates from a study of T cell responses to AZD1222 COVID-19 vaccine. Study as a whole: Second-dose timings of about 4 or about 12 weeks were pooled. General study results and limits: There were repertoire samples only from the period after the peak T cell response. Recipients of two AZD1222 doses showed rising Spike-specific TCR breadth and depth. Baseline antibody screening turned up just a handful of seropositive AZD1222 recipients.

The CDR3 has 15 residues. J gave up 2 bases and V 4 bases, and 2 bases lay outside the gene matches. Germline V lookup: CDR1 SGHAT, CDR2 FQDESV (reference sequence). Clones were read by immunoSEQ multiplex PCR, and TCRdb kept only the in-frame ones, dropping some. The table lists about 120,000 clones, more than 70% of them singletons. Source: peripheral blood, taken on day 0 of AZD1222 vaccination. This sequence was found in an adult in good health. The chain links TRBV11-1 to TRBJ2-1; TRBD2 aligns across 10 bases. The CDR3 DNA reads as TGTGCCAGCAGCTCCGGACTAGCGGCCTACAATGAGCAGTTCTTC. Protein sequence: CASSSGLAAYNEQFF.